The 4 T cell receptor beta chains below come from one sample, sequenced in a study of post-analysis software for immune sequencing data (dated by TCRdb to the mid-2010s). These receptors' antigens are unknown. Library preparation used PCR. For sequencing, an Illumina HiSeq 2500 was employed. To reduce PCR and sequencing biases, unique molecular identifiers were built into the TCR beta cDNA libraries. TCRdb reprocessing: public reads trimmed at Q25 with fastp, clones called with MiXCR, in-frame beta chains kept. Each entry merges the rows of one CDR3 protein and shows their most common DNA and genes. The sample yields 800,000 to 950,000 distinct CDR3 sequences; approximately 53% were counted once. The ten largest make up over 4% of the sample. Overall study results and their limits: Four to six TRBV segments, including TRBV5-6, TRBV5-1 and TRBV20-1, were significantly more frequent in patients than controls.

The sequenced sample was blood. These receptors all stem from a girl aged 5 to 17 with multiple sclerosis.

This chain links TRBV24-1 with TRBJ2-1; D is uncertain. The germline V gene has CDR1 KGHDR and CDR2 SFDVKD. The CDR3 consists of 13 residues. Trimming left V 5 bases short and J 9 bases short, with 13 bases between. The DNA of the CDR3 is TGTGCCACCAGTGGGAACGCGTTCGGTGAGCAGTTCTTC. It translates to CATSGNAFGEQFF.

The chain uses TRBV12-3 or TRBV12-4 and TRBJ2-4; 9 bases map to TRBD2. This CDR3 contains 15 residues. The ends lost 5 bases at V and 1 base at J; junction bases unmatched: 3. The CDR3 reads CASSDGLAAKNIQYF. The CDR3 coding sequence is TGTGCCAGCAGTGACGGACTAGCGGCCAAAAACATTCAGTACTTC.

The chain uses TRBV10-3 and TRBJ1-6, with D tentatively TRBD1 (6 bases). The V end was cut by 0 bases, the J end by 0 bases, with 15 bases between. The CDR3 runs to 19 residues. Germline V CDR1 and CDR2: ENHRY, SYGVKD. CDR3 region: CAISESHPIRGSYNSPLHF. In nucleotides, the CDR3 is TGTGCCATCAGTGAGTCCCACCCGATCAGGGGCTCCTATAATTCACCCCTCCACTTT.

The rearrangement joins TRBV20-1 to TRBJ2-5, with 11 bases matching TRBD2. The tail of the sequence fits TRBJ2-7 better, so the J call may be wrong. Germline values: CDR1 DFQATT, CDR2 SNEGSKA (reference sequence). This CDR3 is built from 13 residues. CDR3 DNA: TGCAGTGCCCAACTAGCGGGAGCCAACGAGCAGTACTTC. Its translation is CSAQLAGANEQYF.